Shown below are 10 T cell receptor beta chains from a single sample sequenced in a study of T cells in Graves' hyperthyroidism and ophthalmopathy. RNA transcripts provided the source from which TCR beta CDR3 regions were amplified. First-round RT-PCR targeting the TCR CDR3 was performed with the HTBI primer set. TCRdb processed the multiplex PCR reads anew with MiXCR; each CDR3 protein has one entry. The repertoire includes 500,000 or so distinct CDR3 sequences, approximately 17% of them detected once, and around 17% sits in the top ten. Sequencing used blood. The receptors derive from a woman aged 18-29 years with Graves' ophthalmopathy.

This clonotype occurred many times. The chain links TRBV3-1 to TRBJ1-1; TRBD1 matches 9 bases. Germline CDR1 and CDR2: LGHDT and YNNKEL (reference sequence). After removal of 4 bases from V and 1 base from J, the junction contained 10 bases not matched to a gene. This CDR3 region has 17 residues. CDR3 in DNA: TGTGCCAGCAGCCCCCTCGGCGGGACAGGGCCGAACACTGAAGCTTTCTTT. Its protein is CASSPLGGTGPNTEAFF. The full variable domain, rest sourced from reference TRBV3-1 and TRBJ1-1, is DTAVSQTPKYLVTQMGNDKSIKCEQNLGHDTMYWYKQDSKKFLKIMFSYNNKELIINETVPNRFSPKSPDKAHLNLHINSLELGDSAVYFCASSPLGGTGPNTEAFFGQGTRLTVV.

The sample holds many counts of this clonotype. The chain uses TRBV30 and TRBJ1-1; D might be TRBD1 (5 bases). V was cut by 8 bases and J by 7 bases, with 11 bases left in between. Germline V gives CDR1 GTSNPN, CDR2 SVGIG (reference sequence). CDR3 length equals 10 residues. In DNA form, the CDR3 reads TGTGCCGGGACCTATATTGAAGCTTTCTTT. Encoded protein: CAGTYIEAFF.

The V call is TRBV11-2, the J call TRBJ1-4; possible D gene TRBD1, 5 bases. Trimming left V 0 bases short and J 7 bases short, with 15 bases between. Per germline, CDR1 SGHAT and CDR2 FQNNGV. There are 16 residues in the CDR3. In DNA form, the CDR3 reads TGTGCCAGCAGCTTAGATCGGGCAGGGCAAGCTGAAAAACTGTTTTTT. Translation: CASSLDRAGQAEKLFF.

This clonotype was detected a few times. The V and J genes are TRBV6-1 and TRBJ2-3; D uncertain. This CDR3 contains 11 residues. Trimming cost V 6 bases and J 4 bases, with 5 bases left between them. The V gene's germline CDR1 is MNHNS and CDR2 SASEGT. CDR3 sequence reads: CASRFSDTQYF. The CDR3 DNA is TGTGCCAGCAGGTTTTCAGATACGCAGTATTTT.

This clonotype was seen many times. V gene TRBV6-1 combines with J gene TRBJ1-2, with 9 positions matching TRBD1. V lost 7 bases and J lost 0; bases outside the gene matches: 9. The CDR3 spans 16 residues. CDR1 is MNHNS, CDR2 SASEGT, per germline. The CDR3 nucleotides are TGTGCCAGCAATCCGGGACAGGGAAAAGCTAACTATGGCTACACCTTC. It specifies CASNPGQGKANYGYTF.

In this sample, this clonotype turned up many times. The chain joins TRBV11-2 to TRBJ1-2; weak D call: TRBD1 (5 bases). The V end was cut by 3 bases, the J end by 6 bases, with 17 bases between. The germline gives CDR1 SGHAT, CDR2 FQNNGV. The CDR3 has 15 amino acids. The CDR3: CASSLTGTQLDGYTF. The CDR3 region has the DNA TGTGCCAGCAGCTTGACCGGGACTCAACTAGATGGCTACACCTTC. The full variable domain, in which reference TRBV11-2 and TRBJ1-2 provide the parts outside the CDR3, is EAGVAQSPRYKIIEKRQSVAFWCNPISGHATLYWYQQILGQGPKLLIQFQNNGVVDDSQLPKDRFSAERLKGVDSTLKIQPAKLEDSAVYLCASSLTGTQLDGYTFGSGTRLTVV.

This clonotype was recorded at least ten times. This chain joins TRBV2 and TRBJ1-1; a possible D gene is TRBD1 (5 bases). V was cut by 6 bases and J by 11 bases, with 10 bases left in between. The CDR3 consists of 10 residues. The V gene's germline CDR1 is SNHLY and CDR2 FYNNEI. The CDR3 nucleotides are TGTGCCAGCAGCGGGGGGTGGGCTTTCTTT. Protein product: CASSGGWAFF. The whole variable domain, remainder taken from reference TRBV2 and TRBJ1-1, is EPEVTQTPSHQVTQMGQEVILRCVPISNHLYFYWYRQILGQKVEFLVSFYNNEISEKSEIFDDQFSVERPDGSNFTLKIRSTKLEDSAMYFCASSGGWAFFGQGTRLTVV.

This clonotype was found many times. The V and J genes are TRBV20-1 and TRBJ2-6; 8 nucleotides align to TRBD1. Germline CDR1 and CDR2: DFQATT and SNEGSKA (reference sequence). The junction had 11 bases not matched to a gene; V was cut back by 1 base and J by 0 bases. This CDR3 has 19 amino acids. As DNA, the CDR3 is TGCAGTGCTAGAGTAGACAGGGGACCACAGAGCTCTGGGGCCAACGTCCTGACTTTC. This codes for CSARVDRGPQSSGANVLTF.

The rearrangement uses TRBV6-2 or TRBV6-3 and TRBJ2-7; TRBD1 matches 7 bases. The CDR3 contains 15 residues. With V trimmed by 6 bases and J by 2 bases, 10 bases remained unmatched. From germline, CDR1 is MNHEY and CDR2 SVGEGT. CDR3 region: CASRGPGQPTYEQYF. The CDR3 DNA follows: TGTGCCAGCAGGGGACCGGGACAGCCCACCTACGAGCAGTACTTC.

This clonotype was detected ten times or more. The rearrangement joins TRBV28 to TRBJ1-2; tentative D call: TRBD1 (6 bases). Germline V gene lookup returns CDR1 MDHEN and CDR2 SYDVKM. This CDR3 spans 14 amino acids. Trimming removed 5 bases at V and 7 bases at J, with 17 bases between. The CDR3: CASSPPGGGFGYTF. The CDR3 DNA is TGTGCCAGCAGTCCCCCGGGGGGGGGCTTTGGCTACACCTTC.